The next 22 T cell receptor beta chains were all read from a single sample in a study of T-cell reconstitution after alpha-beta-depleted transplantation in children (dated by TCRdb to about 2016). Libraries were prepared through PCR. The sequencing machine was an Illumina HiSeq 2500. TCR library preparation used molecular barcoding, with unique molecular identifiers applied to normalize quantification of the TCRbeta repertoire. Using fastp trimming at Q25 and MiXCR clonotype assembly, TCRdb reanalyzed the public sequencing data and kept in-frame beta chains. Records with the same CDR3 protein are collapsed into one entry carrying the most frequent genes and DNA. This sample is represented by under 140,000 distinct CDR3 sequences; 9% to 12% of them were singletons. The top ten clonotypes cover about 8.8% of the sample. The sample consisted of PBMCs from the stem cell graft donor, taken from the stem cell graft. The origin of the receptors is a human donor who donated a stem cell graft to a child with acute lymphoblastic leukemia.

This clonotype was detected many times. V and J are TRBV4-1 and TRBJ2-5, with 10 positions matching TRBD2. V trimming: 0 bases; J trimming: 1 base; junction bases outside the gene matches: 5. The germline V gene encodes CDR1 MGHRA and CDR2 YSYEKL. The CDR3 totals 17 residues. The CDR3, as DNA: TGCGCCAGCAGCCAAGATCGGACTAGCGGTTCCCAAGAGACCCAGTACTTC. Its translation is CASSQDRTSGSQETQYF.

This clonotype was seen ten or more times. V and J are TRBV5-6 and TRBJ2-7, with unresolved D. Deletions cut 2 bases from V and 3 bases from J, with 6 bases between. CDR1 is SGHDT, CDR2 YYEEEE, per germline. The CDR3 sequence is 12 residues long. The CDR3 is CASSLVGYEQYF. Written as DNA, the CDR3 is TGTGCCAGCAGCTTAGTCGGCTACGAGCAGTACTTC.

This clonotype was picked up many times. The chain joins TRBV6-1 to TRBJ1-2; TRBD1 matches 9 bases. Germline V gene sequence: CDR1 MNHNS, CDR2 SASEGT. The CDR3 runs to 14 residues. After removal of 9 bases from V and 4 bases from J, the junction contained 9 bases not matched to a gene. CDR3 sequence reads: CASTRQGGLYGYTF. The CDR3 DNA is TGTGCCAGTACTAGACAGGGGGGCCTCTATGGCTACACCTTC.

This clonotype was picked up many times. The rearrangement links TRBV5-1 to TRBJ2-3; no definite D call. Trimming took off 4 bases at V and 6 bases at J, with 15 bases between the two ends. Germline assignment: CDR1 SGHRS and CDR2 YFSETQ. This CDR3 has 14 residues. This CDR3 reads CASSPDRPWDTQYF. The DNA of the CDR3 is TGCGCCAGCAGCCCGGACCGCCCTTGGGATACGCAGTATTTT.

This clonotype occurred many times. The genes are TRBV20-1 and TRBJ1-5; D possibly corresponds to TRBD1 (5 bases). The germline CDR1 and CDR2 sequences are DFQATT and SNEGSKA (reference sequence). V gave up 4 bases and J gave up 2 bases, with 12 bases separating them. The CDR3 consists of 14 residues. The CDR3 DNA is TGCAGTGCTACCGGGACGGTAGGCAATCAGCCCCAGCATTTT. Its translation: CSATGTVGNQPQHF.

This clonotype showed up many times. V usage is TRBV20-1 and J usage is TRBJ2-3; D is ambiguous. Germline V gives CDR1 DFQATT, CDR2 SNEGSKA (reference sequence). The CDR3 loop spans 12 amino acids. Between the trimmed V and J ends, which lost 1 base and 0 bases, there was a span of 2 bases. CDR3 nucleotides: TGCAGTGCTAGAGCCAGCACAGATACGCAGTATTTT. Amino acids: CSARASTDTQYF.

This clonotype has at least ten counts. The V and J genes are TRBV3-1 and TRBJ2-1, with 7 bases matching TRBD2. V was clipped by 4 bases and J by 7 bases; unmatched bases: 1. This CDR3 has 12 residues. CDR1 is LGHDT, CDR2 YNNKEL, per germline (reference sequence). CDR3 DNA: TGTGCCAGCAGCCTACTAGCGAATGAGCAGTTCTTC. Its protein product is CASSLLANEQFF.

This clonotype was found a few times. Being one base from a much bigger clone, this may be a read error. The rearrangement joins TRBV5-1 to TRBJ2-6, with D tentatively TRBD1 (6 bases). Germline V CDR1 and CDR2: SGHRS, YFSETQ. This CDR3 contains 14 residues. CDR3 bases: TGCGCCAGCAGCAGGGACACTGGGGCCAACGGCCTGACTTTC. The encoded protein is CASSRDTGANGLTF.

This clonotype was counted many times. DNA for the CDR3: TGCGCCAGCAGCTTGAGGGGGGGTATCATCGATGGCTACACCTTC. It specifies CASSLRGGIIDGYTF. The J gene is TRBJ1-2, the V gene TRBV5-1, with D perhaps TRBD1 (6 bases). Germline CDR1 and CDR2: SGHRS and YFSETQ. Trimming removed 1 base from V and 6 bases from J, with 16 bases in between. This CDR3 contains 15 residues.

This clonotype was detected many times. This sequence joins TRBV7-8 and TRBJ2-1, with 7 bases matching TRBD2. V dropped 2 bases and J dropped 3; count of bases not matched to a gene: 1. The germline gives CDR1 SGHVS, CDR2 FQNEAQ. The CDR3 sequence is 14 residues long. The CDR3 nucleotides are TGTGCCAGCAGCTTACGCGGGGGCTACAATGAGCAGTTCTTC. It specifies CASSLRGGYNEQFF. Filled out from reference TRBV7-8 and TRBJ2-1, the complete variable domain reads GAGVSQSPRYKVAKRGQDVALRCDPISGHVSLFWYQQALGQGPEFLTYFQNEAQLDKSGLPSDRFFAERPEGSVSTLKIQRTQQEDSAVYLCASSLRGGYNEQFFGPGTRLTVL.

This clonotype was found many times. This chain joins TRBV7-9 and TRBJ2-1; D could derive from TRBD1 or TRBD2 (5 bases each). The CDR3 is made up of 14 amino acids. Germline-derived CDR1 and CDR2 are SEHNR and FQNEAQ (reference sequence). Trimming left V 5 bases short and J 0 bases short, with 8 bases between. In nucleotides, the CDR3 is TGTGCCAGCAGCGAGGGGAGCTCCTACAATGAGCAGTTCTTC. The encoded protein is CASSEGSSYNEQFF.

To note about this clonotype: It may be a read error: a sequence one base away is much more abundant. The chain joins TRBV29-1 to TRBJ1-4; tentative D call: TRBD1 (6 bases). CDR3 length: 14 amino acids. The V end lost 5 bases, the J end lost 0 bases, and 10 bases lay between the germline ends. The germline V gene encodes CDR1 SQVTM and CDR2 ANQGSEA. Here the CDR3 DNA reads TGCAGCGTTCGGACAGTTACAACTAATGAAAAACTGTTTTTT. Translated, it gives CSVRTVTTNEKLFF. Looking up the rest from reference TRBV29-1 and TRBJ1-4 gives the full variable domain: SAVISQKPSRDICQRGTSLTIQCQVDSQVTMMFWYRQQPGQSLTLIATANQGSEATYESGFVIDKFPISRPNLTFSTLTVSNMSPEDSSIYLCSVRTVTTNEKLFFGSGTQLSVL.

This clonotype was recorded at least ten times. This chain joins TRBV12-3 or TRBV12-4 and TRBJ1-3; D is ambiguous. This CDR3 comprises 16 residues. V dropped 2 bases and J dropped 0 bases, with 11 bases sitting between them. The CDR3 sequence: CASSLLVRSSGNTIYF. CDR3 DNA sequence: TGTGCCAGCAGTTTACTGGTCCGGAGCTCTGGAAACACCATATATTTT.

This clonotype has at least ten counts. The chain couples TRBV10-2 to TRBJ2-7; no firm D call. Trimming cost V 6 bases and J 2 bases, with 8 bases left between them. The CDR3 has 12 amino acids. Germline loops: CDR1 WSHSY, CDR2 SAAADI. The CDR3 loop reads CASRYGTYEQYF. In DNA, the CDR3 is TGCGCCAGCAGATACGGAACCTACGAGCAGTACTTC.

This clonotype occurred many times. The chain combines TRBV12-3 or TRBV12-4 with TRBJ2-1, with 8 bases fitting TRBD2. V was clipped by 5 bases and J by 4 bases; unmatched bases: 4. This CDR3 spans 14 amino acids. The CDR3 nucleotides read TGTGCCAGCAGTCCCGGGGGGGATTACAATGAGCAGTTCTTC. Residues: CASSPGGDYNEQFF.

This clonotype was counted ten times or more. This chain joins TRBV20-1 and TRBJ2-5; 8 bases are a match to TRBD2. The V and J ends lost 1 base and 5 bases, in that order; junction bases with no gene match: 3. The germline V gene has CDR1 DFQATT and CDR2 SNEGSKA (reference sequence). The CDR3 is 13 residues long. CDR3 region: CSARVSGGETQYF. The CDR3 DNA follows: TGCAGTGCTAGAGTTTCGGGAGGGGAGACCCAGTACTTC.

This sequence joins TRBV11-2 and TRBJ1-2; D is unclear. Germline V gene data show CDR1 as SGHAT and CDR2 as FQNNGV. Trimming pared 0 bases from V and 9 bases from J, leaving 14 bases between. The CDR3 runs 14 residues. The CDR3 region has the DNA TGTGCCAGCAGCTTAGATCGGGCCGCCCATAGCTACACCTTC. Its translation: CASSLDRAAHSYTF.

This clonotype was recorded at least ten times. J is TRBJ2-3 and V is TRBV6-6; TRBD1 is a possible D gene (6 bases). Germline values: CDR1 MNHNY, CDR2 SVGAGI (reference sequence). The CDR3 is 13 residues long. Trimming pared 11 bases from V and 4 bases from J, leaving 16 bases between. CDR3 residues: CASGAGSADTQYF. CDR3 bases: TGTGCCTCAGGGGCAGGTTCAGCAGATACGCAGTATTTT.

As concerns this clonotype: A much more abundant neighbour one base away suggests this may be a read error. The chain links TRBV4-3 to TRBJ2-6, with D possibly called TRBD1 or TRBD2 (5 bases each). Germline V gene lookup returns CDR1 LGHNA and CDR2 YSLEER. CDR3 length: 15 residues. CDR3 amino acids: CASSHNSLGANGLTF. Written as DNA, the CDR3 is TGCGCCAGCAGCCATAATAGTCTCGGGGCCAACGGCCTGACTTTC.

This clonotype was picked up many times. V is TRBV5-1 and J is TRBJ2-3; 10 bases are shared with TRBD1. The CDR3 runs 17 residues. Per the germline V gene, CDR1 is SGHRS and CDR2 is YFSETQ. The J segment lost 6 bases and the V segment lost 4 bases, leaving 14 bases of the junction unmatched. The CDR3, as DNA: TGCGCCAGCAGCCTGGAAGGGGACAGGGGCTTCATGGATACGCAGTATTTT. It yields the protein CASSLEGDRGFMDTQYF.

This clonotype appeared many times. The chain is built from TRBV19 and TRBJ2-1; tentatively, D is TRBD2 (6 bases). The V end was cut by 3 bases, the J end by 2 bases, with 17 bases between. CDR3 length equals 17 residues. In germline, CDR1 is LNHDA, CDR2 SQIVND (reference sequence). CDR3 sequence reads: CASSIRGGTGTYNEQFF. The CDR3 coding sequence is TGTGCCAGTAGTATTCGTGGAGGGACGGGAACCTACAATGAGCAGTTCTTC.

This clonotype appeared many times. This chain's CDR3 is CASRITSGSYNEQFF. The CDR3, as DNA: TGTGCCAGCAGGATAACTAGCGGGAGTTACAATGAGCAGTTCTTC. The genes are TRBV6-5 and TRBJ2-1, with TRBD2 matching over 11 bases. Germline V gene lookup returns CDR1 MNHEY and CDR2 SVGAGI. The length of the CDR3 is 15 residues. After removal of 6 bases from V and 4 bases from J, the junction contained 5 bases not matched to a gene.